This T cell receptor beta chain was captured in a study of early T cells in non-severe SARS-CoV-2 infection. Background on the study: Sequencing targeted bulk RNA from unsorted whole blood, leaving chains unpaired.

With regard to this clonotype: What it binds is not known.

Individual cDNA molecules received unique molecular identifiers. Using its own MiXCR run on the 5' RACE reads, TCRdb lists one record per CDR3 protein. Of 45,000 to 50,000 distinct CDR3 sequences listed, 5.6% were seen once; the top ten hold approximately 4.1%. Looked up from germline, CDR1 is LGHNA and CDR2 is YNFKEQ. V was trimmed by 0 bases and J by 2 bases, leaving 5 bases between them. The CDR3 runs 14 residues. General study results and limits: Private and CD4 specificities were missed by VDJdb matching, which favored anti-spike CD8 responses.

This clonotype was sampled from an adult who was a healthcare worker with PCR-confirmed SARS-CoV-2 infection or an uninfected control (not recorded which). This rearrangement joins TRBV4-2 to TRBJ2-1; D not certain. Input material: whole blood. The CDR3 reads CASSQEETYNEQFF. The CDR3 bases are TGTGCCAGCAGCCAAGAGGAGACCTACAATGAGCAGTTCTTC.